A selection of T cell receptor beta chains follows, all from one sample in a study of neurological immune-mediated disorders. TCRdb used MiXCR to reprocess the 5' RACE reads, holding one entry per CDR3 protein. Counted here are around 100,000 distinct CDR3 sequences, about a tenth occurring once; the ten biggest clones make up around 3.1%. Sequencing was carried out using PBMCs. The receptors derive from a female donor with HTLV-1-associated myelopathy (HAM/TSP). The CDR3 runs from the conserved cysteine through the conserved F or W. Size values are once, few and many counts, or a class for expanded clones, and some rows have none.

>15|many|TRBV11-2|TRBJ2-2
CASTPGAASWGELFF
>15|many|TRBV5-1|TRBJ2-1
CASSLLSGGAAEQFF
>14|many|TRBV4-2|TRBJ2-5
CASSRGLEEETQYF
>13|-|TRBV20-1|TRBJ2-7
CSGISGGIYEQYF
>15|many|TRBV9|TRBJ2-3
CASSATGAVTDTQYF
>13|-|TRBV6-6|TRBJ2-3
CASSYPGTYTQYF
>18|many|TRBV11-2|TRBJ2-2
CASSFPGLAGGRTGELFF
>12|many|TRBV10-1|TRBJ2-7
CASGDGPYEQYF
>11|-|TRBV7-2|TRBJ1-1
CTRSLIVGAFF
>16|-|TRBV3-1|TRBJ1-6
CASSHLPGARNSPLHF
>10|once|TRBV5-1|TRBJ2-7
CASNSYEQYF
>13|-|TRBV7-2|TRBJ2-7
CASSLTGVHEQYF
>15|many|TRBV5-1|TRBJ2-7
CASSLAPGQGGEQYF
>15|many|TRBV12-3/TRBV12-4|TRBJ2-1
CASSRDGGLYNEQFF
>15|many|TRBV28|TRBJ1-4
CASRPSMGTEEKLFF
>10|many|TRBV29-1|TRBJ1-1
CSVPGQGAFF
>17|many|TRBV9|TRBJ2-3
CASSVEGLAAFGDTQYF
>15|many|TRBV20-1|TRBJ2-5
CSARDPTGGAETQYF
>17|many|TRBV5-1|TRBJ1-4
CASSLDATNRDSGKLFF
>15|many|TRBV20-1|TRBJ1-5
CSAKTRGLRHQPQHF
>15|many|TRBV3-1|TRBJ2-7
CASSQDPLASYEQYF
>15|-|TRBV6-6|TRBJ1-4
CASTERQQTNEKLFF
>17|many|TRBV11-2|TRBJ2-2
CASSHSGGAVETGELFF
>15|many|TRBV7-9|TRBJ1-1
CASSLVDRVGVEAFF
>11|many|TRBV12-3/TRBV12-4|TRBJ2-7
CASSLGGEQYF
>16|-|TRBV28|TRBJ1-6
CASRPPGTGGNSPLHF
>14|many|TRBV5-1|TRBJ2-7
CASSLDWVLDEQYF
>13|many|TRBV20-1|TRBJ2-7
CSAGTSGSYEQYF
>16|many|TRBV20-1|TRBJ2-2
CSAIPTRLVAGGELFF
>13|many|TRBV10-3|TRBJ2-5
CAISNENSETQYF
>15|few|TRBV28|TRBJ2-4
CASSPAPGGKNIQYF
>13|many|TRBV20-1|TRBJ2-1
CSASLGSYNEQFF
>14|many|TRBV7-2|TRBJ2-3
CASSFPGQGNTQYF
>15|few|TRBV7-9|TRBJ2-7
CASSPGEDRSYEQYF
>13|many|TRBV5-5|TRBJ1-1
CASSEDGHTEAFF
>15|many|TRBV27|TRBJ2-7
CASSLVGTASYEQYF
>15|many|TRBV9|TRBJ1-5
CASSFTDGFNQPQHF
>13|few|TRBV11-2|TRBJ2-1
CATSGGANNEQFF
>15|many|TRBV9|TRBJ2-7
CASSFNAEGASLLYF
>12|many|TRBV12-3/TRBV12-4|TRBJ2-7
CASSPQGYEQYF
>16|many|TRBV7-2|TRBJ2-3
CASSLDGASGGSAQYF
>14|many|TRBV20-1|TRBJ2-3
CSAFPLAGGDTQYF
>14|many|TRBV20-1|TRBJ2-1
CSATLAGGLIEQFF
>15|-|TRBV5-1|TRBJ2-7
CASSDPAQDIYEQYF
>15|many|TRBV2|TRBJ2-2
CASSVVGANTGELFF